The 14 T cell receptor delta chains below all came from one sample that was sequenced in a study of gamma-delta T cells after stem cell transplantation. TCRdb repeated clone calling on the RT-PCR reads with CATT. The top ten hold roughly 12% of the sample, which has over 3,000 delta-chain clones, approximately 2% seen once. Sequencing used gamma-delta T cells. The origin of the receptors is a human donor. It is not recorded whose cells these are; they may come from a transplant donor.

This chain links TRDV2 with TRDJ1, with 13 bases matching TRDD3. This CDR3 contains 18 residues. The germline CDR1 and CDR2 sequences are GEAIGNYY and EKD. The junction had 11 bases not matched to a gene; V was cut back by 1 base and J by 4 bases. CDR3 nucleotide sequence: TGTGCCTGTGACACTCTAATTACTGGGGGATACGCGGGCGATAAACTCATCTTT. Translation gives CACDTLITGGYAGDKLIF.

This clone was picked up a small number of times. TCRdb records a much larger clone's protein for this DNA, with a difference at residue 13 that likely arises from a read error; the protein given is the translation of the DNA. V usage is TRDV2 and J usage is TRDJ1; a possible D gene is TRDD3 (5 bases). Trimming pared 0 bases from V and 1 base from J, leaving 23 bases between. CDR1 is GEAIGNYY, CDR2 EKD, per germline. The length of the CDR3 is 19 residues. Written as DNA, the CDR3 is TGTGCCTGTGACACCCTAAAGGGCCTCCGGGGGTCTAGCACCGATAAACTCATCTTT. It encodes CACDTLKGLRGSSTDKLIF.

This clone is deemed medium-sized. This chain links TRDV2 with TRDJ1; D possibly corresponds to TRDD3 (6 bases). The V gene lost 0 bases and the J gene lost 3 bases, with 16 bases spanning the gap. This CDR3 comprises 16 residues. Looked up from germline, CDR1 is GEAIGNYY and CDR2 is EKD. CDR3 sequence (DNA): TGTGCCTGTGACACCCCGTGGGGGGAAGGCTCCGATAAACTCATCTTT. Translated, it gives CACDTPWGEGSDKLIF.

This clone was seen only a few times. With only one base between it and a far larger clone, this is likely a read error. Other DNA sequences of this sample code for an identical CDR3. The rearrangement joins TRDV2 to TRDJ1; unclear D gene. CDR3 length: 13 residues. Germline V gene lookup returns CDR1 GEAIGNYY and CDR2 EKD. DNA for the CDR3: TGTGCCTGTGACACCGAGCTCACCGATAAGCTCATCTTT. This sequence encodes CACDTELTDKLIF.

This clone qualifies as medium-sized. The V gene is TRDV2, the J gene TRDJ1, with D perhaps matching TRDD3 (6 bases). Germline V gene data show CDR1 as GEAIGNYY and CDR2 as EKD. The CDR3 has 17 amino acids. V gave up 3 bases and J gave up 9 bases, with 28 bases separating them. Here the CDR3 DNA reads TGTGCCTGTGACTCCGCCGGTTGGGGGGGCACCCCGAGGGAACTCATCTTT. Encoded protein: CACDSAGWGGTPRELIF.

This clone has just a few counts. This chain connects TRDV2 to TRDJ1; 10 bases map to TRDD3. V gave up 0 bases and J gave up 11 bases; unmatched junction bases: 8. This CDR3 region has 14 residues. Germline V CDR1 and CDR2: GEAIGNYY, EKD. DNA of the CDR3: TGTGCCTGTGACACCGTGGGGGATACAATGAGGCTCATCTTT. Its translation: CACDTVGDTMRLIF.

This clone ranks as medium-sized. The same CDR3 also results from other DNA sequences found in this sample. The chain links TRDV2 to TRDJ1, with 8 bases that match TRDD3. Germline CDR1 reads GEAIGNYY; CDR2 reads EKD. The CDR3 covers 18 residues. After removal of 2 bases from V and 4 bases from J, the junction contained 17 bases not matched to a gene. The CDR3 spells CACDKLRGYTLQGDKLIF. The CDR3 DNA reads as TGTGCCTGTGACAAACTAAGGGGATACACCCTCCAGGGCGATAAACTCATCTTT.

As for this clone: The protein recorded in TCRdb matches a much larger clone and deviates from this DNA's translation at residue 10, suggesting a read error; the protein here is obtained by translating the DNA. The genes are TRDV2 and TRDJ1; D is possibly TRDD3 (6 bases). CDR1 GEAIGNYY and CDR2 EKD come from the germline V gene. CDR3 length equals 19 residues. V dropped 0 bases and J dropped 7 bases, with 29 bases sitting between them. CDR3: CACDTVGPGETRNHLKLIF. The DNA for the CDR3 is TGTGCCTGTGACACCGTGGGCCCGGGGGAGACGAGAAACCACCTTAAACTCATCTTT.

This clone is deemed medium-sized (0.01 to 0.1%). The V call is TRDV2, the J call TRDJ3; 8 bases line up with TRDD3. V lost 0 bases to trimming and J lost 1 base; unmatched junction nucleotides: 13. Germline V gene sequence: CDR1 GEAIGNYY, CDR2 EKD. CDR3 length: 21 residues. This CDR3 is CACDTTELWGSPSWDTRQMFF. The CDR3 nucleotides read TGTGCCTGTGACACCACGGAGCTCTGGGGGAGCCCTTCCTGGGACACCCGACAGATGTTTTTC.

Worth noting for this clone: TCRdb lists the protein of a much larger clone for this DNA, which differs at residue 9, so this is likely a read error; the protein given here is translated from the DNA itself. V is TRDV2 and J is TRDJ1; D perhaps matches TRDD3 (5 bases). Per the germline V gene, CDR1 is GEAIGNYY and CDR2 is EKD. Trimming shortened V by 0 bases and J by 7 bases, and 14 bases separated the two germline ends. The CDR3 runs to 14 residues. The CDR3 here is CACDTVGEDFKLIF. The CDR3 nucleotides are TGTGCCTGTGACACCGTAGGGGAGGACTTTAAACTCATCTTT.

This clone is deemed medium-sized. Additional DNA sequences in this sample encode the identical CDR3. The chain combines TRDV2 with TRDJ3; TRDD3 matches 7 bases. CDR1 and CDR2 (germline): GEAIGNYY, EKD. The CDR3 covers 19 residues. Trimming at V came to 1 base and at J to 0 bases, leaving 8 bases not matched to a gene. CDR3 coding DNA: TGTGCCTGTGACACGGGATGGGGGACCGGCTCCTGGGACACCCGACAGATGTTTTTC. It codes for CACDTGWGTGSWDTRQMFF.

Comment on this clone: At one end, the junction sequence differs from germline, possibly due to a read error. This specimen includes other DNA sequences encoding the same CDR3. CDR3 residues: CACDTPSPLLGDTLDKLIF. For the CDR3, the DNA is TGTGCCTGCGACACCCCCTCCCCTCTACTGGGGGATACGTTAGATAAACTCATCTTT. The V and J genes are TRDV2 and TRDJ1; 13 positions match TRDD3. The CDR3 has 19 residues. Germline CDR1 is GEAIGNYY and CDR2 is EKD.

This clone was counted a few times. TCRdb assigns this DNA the protein of a much larger clone, which departs from its translation at residue 8; this likely reflects a read error, and the protein shown comes from translating the DNA. The chain joins TRDV2 to TRDJ1; 8 bases agree with TRDD3. This CDR3 comprises 18 residues. The V segment lost 0 bases and the J segment 10 bases; nucleotides outside the gene matches: 21. Germline V gene data show CDR1 as GEAIGNYY and CDR2 as EKD. DNA for the CDR3: TGTGCCTGTGACACCGTTGGCAAGGTGGGGGATCCCCGGAGAGGACTCATCTTT. Amino acid sequence: CACDTVGKVGDPRRGLIF.

This clone has only a few counts. A read error is the likely source, as a far larger clone sits one nucleotide away. Other DNA sequences in this sample translate to the same CDR3. This sequence joins TRDV2 and TRDJ1; 11 bases agree with TRDD3. CDR1 and CDR2 (germline): GEAIGNYY, EKD. The junction had 14 bases not matched to a gene; V was cut back by 1 base and J by 2 bases. The CDR3 runs 19 residues. CDR3 sequence reads: CACDTVRTGGYTATDKLIF. As DNA, the CDR3 is TGTGCCTGTGACACGGTCCGAACTGGGGGATATACCGCGACCGATAAACTCATCTTT.